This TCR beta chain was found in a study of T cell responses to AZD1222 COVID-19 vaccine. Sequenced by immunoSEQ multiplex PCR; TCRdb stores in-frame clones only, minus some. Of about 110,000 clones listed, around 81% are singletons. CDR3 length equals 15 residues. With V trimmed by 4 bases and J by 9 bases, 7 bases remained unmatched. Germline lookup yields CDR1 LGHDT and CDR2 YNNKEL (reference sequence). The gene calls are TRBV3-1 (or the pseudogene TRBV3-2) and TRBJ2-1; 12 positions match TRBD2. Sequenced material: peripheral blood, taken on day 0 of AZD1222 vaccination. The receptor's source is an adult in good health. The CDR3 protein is CASSPLAGGAGEQFF. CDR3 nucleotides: TGTGCCAGCAGCCCACTAGCGGGAGGAGCGGGTGAGCAGTTCTTC.